A selection of T cell receptor beta chains follows, all from one sample in a study of T cells in localized non-small cell lung cancer. TCRdb's table, derived via immunoSEQ multiplex PCR, lists solely in-frame clones and lacks some. The profile shows tens of thousands of clones, approximately 84% of them singletons. Sequenced material: peripheral blood, taken before any cancer treatment. Source of these receptors: a female donor of 60 years or more with stage I lung adenocarcinoma. Each CDR3 is given with its conserved first and last residue. The order of the fields is CDR3 protein, V gene.

CASSLHDRVSYEQYF,TRBV7-2
CASSSGGGWDGYTF,TRBV28
CASSERQGTYGYTF,TRBV6-1
CASSSRETGRRNEKLFF,TRBV19
CASIRGLAKNIQYF,TRBV2
CASSVGPSSYNSPLHF,TRBV9
CASSFRGGTDTQYF,TRBV5-8
CASSLQGSSTDTQYF,TRBV5-1
CASSRGGLTYVDF,TRBV5-4
CASSLTSGETQYF,TRBV7-3
CASSFQEAGETQYF,TRBV7-9
CASTRWGEKLFF,TRBV10-1
CAISESNSYEQYF,TRBV10-3
CASSLGAHTEAFF,TRBV7-3
CASSTYHGYEQFF,TRBV19
CASSLAILGGTPYGYTF,TRBV7-2
CASSQDPSRGNTIYF,TRBV4-1
CASSHGSGQGELFF,TRBV4-2
CASSHAGTGENYEQFF,TRBV4-2
CASSQGKGGGRSYEQYF,TRBV4-2
CASSVGPGAGNTIYF,TRBV9
CASSSRYNEQFF,TRBV19
CASSLGFRGSNEQFF,TRBV5-4
CASTQEGQTQETQYF,TRBV5-1
CASSLDGRTQYF,TRBV7-8
CASSDRLGSTGIDTEAFF,TRBV6-1
CASSGGSSGNTIYF,TRBV5-1
CASSVNRASDEQYF,TRBV2
CASSIVSRNTGELFF,TRBV19
CASVSWGLEEVAFNEQFF,TRBV28
CASSKEVGETQYF,TRBV5-1
CASRKDRDAEGYTF,TRBV5-1
CASSDGTSGIFQETQYF,TRBV14
CASSPRPAGGGEKLFF,TRBV2
CASSLLPLSGANVLTF,TRBV11-3
CASSRDRGFETQYF,TRBV2
CATSRLSGAGVADTQYF,TRBV15
CASSVGIGGETQYF,TRBV9
CASSPTGGAETQYF,TRBV18
CASSQDVLKGGRGYTF,TRBV4-1
CASSSLLIAYNEQFF,TRBV7-2
CASSAQRRADTQYF,TRBV9
CAIRDRVYGYTF,TRBV28
CASSQEQLAGRSQPYTGELFF,TRBV4-1
CASRLTVLSNQPQHF,TRBV2
CASSPRLAGGGQETQYF,TRBV7-9
CARSGFWTSGYTDTQYF,TRBV5-3